What follows is one TCR beta chain and its context. The data were obtained in a study of blood T cell repertoires in COVID-19. Overall study context: The United States, Italy and Spain supplied acute and convalescent COVID-19 samples.

CDR1 is SNHLY and CDR2 is FYNNEI in the germline V gene. This CDR3 region has 12 residues. V was cut by 7 bases and J by 3 bases, with 10 bases left in between. Sequenced by immunoSEQ multiplex PCR; TCRdb stores in-frame clones only, minus some. The sample shows 200,000 to 250,000 clones, approximately 87% of them seen only once. Sequencing was carried out using peripheral blood. V is TRBV2 and J is TRBJ2-7; D is perhaps TRBD1 (6 bases). This TCR was recovered from a woman between 65 and 79 years old with active or convalescent COVID-19. CDR3 amino acids: CASTEQGYEQYF. The CDR3 nucleotides are TGTGCCAGCACCGAACAGGGCTACGAGCAGTACTTC.